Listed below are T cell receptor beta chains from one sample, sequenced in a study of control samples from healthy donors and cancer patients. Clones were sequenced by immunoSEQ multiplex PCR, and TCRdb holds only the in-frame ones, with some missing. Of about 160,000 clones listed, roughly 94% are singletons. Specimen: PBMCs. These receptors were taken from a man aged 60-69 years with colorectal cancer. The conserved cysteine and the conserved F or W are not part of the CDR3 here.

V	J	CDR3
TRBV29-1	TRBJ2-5	SVGDDRRHKETQY
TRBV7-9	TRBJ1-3	ASSLRDREIGNTIY
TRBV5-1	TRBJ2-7	ASSLGQEFYEQY
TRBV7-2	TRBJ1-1	ASSLQGWANTEAF
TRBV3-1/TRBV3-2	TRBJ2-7	ASSQRGTGDEQY
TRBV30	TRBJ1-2	AWRGGGSNYGYT
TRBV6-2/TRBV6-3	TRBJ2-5	ASSTPGSLAGTQETQY
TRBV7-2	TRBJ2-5	ASSIGERGGQETQY
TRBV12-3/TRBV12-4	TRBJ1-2	ASSYGREGYT
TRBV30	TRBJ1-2	AWTPGVPGYGYT
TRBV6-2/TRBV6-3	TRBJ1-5	ASSPQGSNQPQH
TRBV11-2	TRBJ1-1	ASSLAQGQGRTEAF
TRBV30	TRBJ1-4	AWSLPVEKLF
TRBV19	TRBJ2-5	ASSYRGLVETQY
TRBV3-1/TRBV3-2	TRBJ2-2	ASSQDGLTGELF
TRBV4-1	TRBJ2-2	ASSQDPWGQGRPGELF
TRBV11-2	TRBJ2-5	ASRALRGATRETQY
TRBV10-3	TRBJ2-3	AITSGGAPDTQY
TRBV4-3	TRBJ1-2	ASSQEVREETAGT
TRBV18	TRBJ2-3	ASSPRDRVNTQY
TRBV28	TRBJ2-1	ASSPAGGPYNEQF
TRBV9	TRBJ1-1	ASSVLAGTGGSGTEAF
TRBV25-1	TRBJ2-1	ASSEPRAPWEQF
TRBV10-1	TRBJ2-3	ASSETLAGGRSTDTQY
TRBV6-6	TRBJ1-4	ASTFIRGGEKLF
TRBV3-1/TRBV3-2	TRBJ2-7	ASSQEGQGAYEQY
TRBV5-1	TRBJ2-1	ASSLEVGTANEQF
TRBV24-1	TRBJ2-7	ATSDPDGHEQY
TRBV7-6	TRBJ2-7	ASSLGRVSYEQY
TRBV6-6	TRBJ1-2	ASSPEGHYGYT
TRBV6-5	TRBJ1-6	ASSYEGQTNSPLH
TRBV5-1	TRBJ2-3	ASSPGDSYTDTQY
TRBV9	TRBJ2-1	ASSSRLAGGLNEQF